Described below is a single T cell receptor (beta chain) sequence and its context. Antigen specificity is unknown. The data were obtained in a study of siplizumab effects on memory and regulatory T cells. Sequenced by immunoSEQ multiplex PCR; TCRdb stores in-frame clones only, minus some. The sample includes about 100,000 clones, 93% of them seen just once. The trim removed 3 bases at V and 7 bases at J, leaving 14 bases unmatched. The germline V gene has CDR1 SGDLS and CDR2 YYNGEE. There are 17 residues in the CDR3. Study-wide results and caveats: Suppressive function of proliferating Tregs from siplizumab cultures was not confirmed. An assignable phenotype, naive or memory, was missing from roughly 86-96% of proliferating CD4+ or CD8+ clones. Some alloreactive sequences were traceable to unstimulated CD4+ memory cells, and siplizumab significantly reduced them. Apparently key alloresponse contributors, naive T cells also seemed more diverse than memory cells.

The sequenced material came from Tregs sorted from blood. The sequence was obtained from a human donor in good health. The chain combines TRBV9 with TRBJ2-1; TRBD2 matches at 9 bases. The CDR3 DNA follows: TGTGCCAGCAGCGGAGTGGCGGGAGGGCATGGAAGAAATGAGCAGTTCTTC. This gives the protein CASSGVAGGHGRNEQFF.